The rows below give T cell receptor beta chains drawn from one sample of a study of blood T cell repertoires in COVID-19. Here immunoSEQ multiplex PCR was the method, and the copy in TCRdb shows in-frame clones only, minus some. The repertoire holds 200,000 to 300,000 clones, with roughly 86% as singletons. The sequencing input was peripheral blood. The source is a human donor in a cohort sampled during active COVID-19. Each CDR3 is given with its conserved first and last residue. D genes are given only for firm matches. Size is stated for part of the rows, as once, few or many counts, or as a class when the clone is expanded.

abundance | j_gene | d_gene | v_gene | CDR3nt | CDR3aa
. | TRBJ1-4 | . | TRBV6-5 | TGTGCCAGCAGTACCGGTGATGAAAAACTGTTTTTT | CASSTGDEKLFF
. | TRBJ1-4 | . | TRBV27 | TGTGCCAGCAGTTTCGCGGGGGCCTCAACTAATGAAAAACTGTTTTTT | CASSFAGASTNEKLFF
. | TRBJ2-6 | TRBD1 | TRBV15 | TGTGCCACCGGGACAGGGGGATTGAGTGGGGCCAACGTCCTGACTTTC | CATGTGGLSGANVLTF
. | TRBJ2-2 | TRBD2 | TRBV28 | TGTGCCAGCATAACCGCGGGAGCGTCCACCGGGGAGCTGTTTTTT | CASITAGASTGELFF
. | TRBJ1-2 | . | TRBV2 | TGTGCCAGCAGTGAAGGCCAGGGTATCGATGGCTACACCTTC | CASSEGQGIDGYTF
. | TRBJ1-6 | . | TRBV7-3 | TGTGCCAGCAGCTGGGGGGGGTCCAGCTATAATTCACCCCTCCACTTT | CASSWGGSSYNSPLHF
. | TRBJ1-1 | . | TRBV6-5 | TGTGCCAGCAGTCCCATTGGGGGGACTGAAGCTTTCTTT | CASSPIGGTEAFF
. | TRBJ2-1 | TRBD2 | TRBV4-2 | TGTGCCAGCAGCCACACGGGGGGGGCAAATGAGCAGTTCTTC | CASSHTGGANEQFF
few | TRBJ2-6 | . | TRBV9 | TGTGCCAGCAGCGTAGGAGGGACTGGGGCCAACGTCCTGACTTTC | CASSVGGTGANVLTF
few | TRBJ2-1 | TRBD1 | TRBV13 | TGTGCCAGCAGCCACCGGGACAGGGCTCTCAGGAATGAGCAGTTCTTC | CASSHRDRALRNEQFF
. | TRBJ1-2 | TRBD1 | TRBV6-4 | TGTGCCAGCAGTCCCGGGACAGGGAGCTTTGGCTACACCTTC | CASSPGTGSFGYTF
few | TRBJ1-1 | . | TRBV9 | TGTGCCAGCAGCCCGCGAGAGGGGGACACTGAAGCTTTCTTT | CASSPREGDTEAFF
few | TRBJ2-6 | . | TRBV9 | TGTGCCAGCAGCGTTGCGGGCTCTGGGGCCAACGTCCTGACTTTC | CASSVAGSGANVLTF
once | TRBJ1-3 | . | TRBV5-1 | TGCGCCAGCAGCTTGGAGACATTCTCTGGAAACACCATATATTTT | CASSLETFSGNTIYF
. | TRBJ2-7 | . | TRBV4-1 | TGCGCCAGCAGCCAACTAGGGGGCTCCTACGAGCAGTACTTC | CASSQLGGSYEQYF
. | TRBJ1-2 | . | TRBV9 | TGTGCCAGCAGTGGCATTCCCTATGGCTACACCTTC | CASSGIPYGYTF
. | TRBJ1-5 | TRBD1 | TRBV7-2 | TGTGCCAGCAGCCCCTACACAGGGGTTCTAGAACATTTT | CASSPYTGVLEHF
few | TRBJ1-1 | . | TRBV6-2/TRBV6-3 | TGTGCCAGCAGTTACTCGCGGGGGACTGAAGCTTTCTTT | CASSYSRGTEAFF
. | TRBJ1-5 | . | TRBV3-1/TRBV3-2 | TGTGCCAGCAGCCTACGGGGTAGTCAGCCCCAGCATTTT | CASSLRGSQPQHF
. | TRBJ1-6 | . | TRBV30 | TGTGCCTGGAGCGTGCGGAGGGAGACCTATAATTCACCCCTCCACTTT | CAWSVRRETYNSPLHF
. | TRBJ2-7 | TRBD1 | TRBV7-9 | TGTGCCAGCAGCTTAGGACAGGGGCCGCTTTTGAAGCAGTACTTC | CASSLGQGPLLKQYF
. | TRBJ2-7 | . | TRBV28 | TGTGCCAGCAGTCGTCCCCCCACGCGGGTGGGGTACGAGCAGTACTTC | CASSRPPTRVGYEQYF
. | TRBJ1-5 | . | TRBV4-1 | TGCGCCAGCAGCCAAGATTATGCGGGGTATAATCAGCCCCAGCATTTT | CASSQDYAGYNQPQHF
. | TRBJ1-4 | TRBD1 | TRBV19 | TGTGCCAGTAGTATCGGGACAGGGAAGCTGTTTTTT | CASSIGTGKLFF
. | TRBJ1-5 | . | TRBV7-9 | TGTGCCAGCAGTCAGGGCCTTTATAGCAATCAGCCCCAGCATTTT | CASSQGLYSNQPQHF
. | TRBJ2-5 | TRBD1 | TRBV5-1 | TGCGCCAGCAGCTTGGAGGGACAGGGCGTGGAGACCCAGTACTTC | CASSLEGQGVETQYF
. | TRBJ1-1 | TRBD1 | TRBV28 | TGTGCCAGCAGTTTGACCGGGACAGGGCCTTTCTTT | CASSLTGTGPFF
. | TRBJ2-7 | TRBD2 | TRBV28 | TGTGCCAGCAGGGGGGGGGTAGGGTCCTACGAGCAGTACTTC | CASRGGVGSYEQYF
. | TRBJ2-7 | TRBD2 | TRBV7-3 | TGTGCCAGCAGCCCGACCCCGACTAGCGGGAGTCTATACGAGCAGTACTTC | CASSPTPTSGSLYEQYF
. | TRBJ1-1 | . | TRBV5-1 | TGCGCCAGCAGCTTGGAAAGGGGAAACACTGAAGCTTTCTTT | CASSLERGNTEAFF
. | TRBJ1-1 | . | TRBV4-2 | TGTGCCAGCAGCCAAGCGGAGGGTGGGGGCACTGAAGCTTTCTTT | CASSQAEGGGTEAFF
. | TRBJ1-2 | TRBD1 | TRBV6-4 | TGTGCCAGCAGTGACTCAGCCACAGGGGAAGGGGATGGCTACACCTTC | CASSDSATGEGDGYTF
. | TRBJ1-6 | . | TRBV27 | TGTGCCAGCAGTTTTGAAGCCTCTCAGGGTAATTCACCCCTCCACTTT | CASSFEASQGNSPLHF
. | TRBJ1-1 | . | TRBV5-4 | TGTGCCAGCAGCTTGAACACGTTAAACACTGAAGCTTTCTTT | CASSLNTLNTEAFF
. | TRBJ1-6 | TRBD1 | TRBV19 | TGTGCCAGTAGTAGGACAGGCGGCGATGATTCACCCCTCCACTTT | CASSRTGGDDSPLHF
. | TRBJ2-7 | . | TRBV4-3 | TGCGCCAGCAGCCATGACAGGAACTACGAGCAGTACTTC | CASSHDRNYEQYF
. | TRBJ2-1 | . | TRBV6-1 | TGTGCCAGCAGTGAAGGACAGGACTACAATGAGCAGTTCTTC | CASSEGQDYNEQFF
. | TRBJ2-1 | . | TRBV6-5 | TGTGCCAGCAGTTTAGGACTCACCTACAATGAGCAGTTCTTC | CASSLGLTYNEQFF
. | TRBJ1-5 | . | TRBV11-2 | TGTGCCAGCAGCGGGGAGGTCAATCAGCCCCAGCATTTT | CASSGEVNQPQHF
. | TRBJ1-6 | TRBD1 | TRBV6-5 | TGTGCCAGCAGGGGGACAGGGAATTCACCCCTCCACTTT | CASRGTGNSPLHF
. | TRBJ2-7 | TRBD2 | TRBV30 | TGTGCCTGGAGTGCCGGACTAGCGGGAGAATACGACGAGCAGTACTTC | CAWSAGLAGEYDEQYF
once | TRBJ2-7 | . | TRBV7-9 | TGTGCCAGCAGCTCCCTTTTGTACGAGCAGTACTTC | CASSSLLYEQYF